The next 18 T cell receptor beta chains were all read from a single sample in a study of cytomegalovirus exposure and HLA in healthy donors. PCR amplification relied on 60 Vbeta primers (plus 13 Jbeta primers). Measured with immunoSEQ multiplex PCR; TCRdb has only the in-frame clones, and not every one. The data show some 140,000 clones, with about 68% seen just once and over 1.5% held by the top ten. Sequencing input: PBMCs. All receptors come from a human donor in good health.

The chain couples TRBV28 to TRBJ2-4; the D gene is possibly TRBD2 (5 bases). V was cut by 1 base and J by 0 bases, with 10 bases left in between. This CDR3 has 16 amino acids. Germline assignment: CDR1 MDHEN and CDR2 SYDVKM. CDR3 amino acids: CASSLLEGRAKNIQYF. CDR3 DNA sequence: TGTGCCAGCAGTTTATTAGAGGGAAGAGCCAAAAACATTCAGTACTTC.

V gene TRBV18 combines with J gene TRBJ2-5; 7 bases match TRBD1. The V segment lost 3 bases and the J segment 1 base; nucleotides outside the gene matches: 2. Germline values: CDR1 KGHSH, CDR2 LQKENI. The CDR3 has 14 residues. This CDR3 reads CASSPGTVQETQYF. CDR3 coding DNA: TGTGCCAGCTCACCCGGGACAGTCCAAGAGACCCAGTACTTC.

The V call is TRBV10-3, the J call TRBJ2-5; 10 bases fit TRBD1. The CDR3 has 15 amino acids. J gave up 9 bases and V 2 bases, and 9 bases lay outside the gene matches. Germline V gene sequence: CDR1 ENHRY, CDR2 SYGVKD. The CDR3 loop is CAISEPGQGEGAQYF. For the CDR3, the DNA is TGTGCCATCAGTGAGCCCGGACAGGGGGAGGGGGCCCAGTACTTC.

The rearrangement links TRBV6-5 to TRBJ1-1, with 10 bases lining up with TRBD1. The CDR3 runs 14 residues. Trimming at V came to 5 bases and at J to 4 bases, leaving 4 bases not matched to a gene. Per germline, CDR1 MNHEY and CDR2 SVGAGI. DNA for the CDR3: TGTGCCAGCAGTACGACAGGGGGCGGCACTGAAGCTTTCTTT. As protein: CASSTTGGGTEAFF.

The chain carries TRBV6-6 and TRBJ2-1; TRBD2 matches 9 bases. The CDR3 runs 15 residues. V lost 2 bases to trimming and J lost 7 bases; unmatched junction nucleotides: 6. The germline V gene has CDR1 MNHNY and CDR2 SVGAGI (reference sequence). CDR3 sequence: CASSYEGAGGNEQFF. CDR3 nucleotides: TGTGCCAGCAGTTACGAAGGGGCGGGGGGGAATGAGCAGTTCTTC.

This clone has more than one count but fewer than ten. J is TRBJ2-3 and V is TRBV11-2; the match to TRBD2 covers 7 bases. Germline-derived CDR1 and CDR2 are SGHAT and FQNNGV. V shed 1 base and J 2 bases; nucleotides not matched to a gene: 6. The CDR3 consists of 16 residues. This CDR3 reads CASSLALGGYTDTQYF. The CDR3 DNA reads TGTGCCAGCAGCTTAGCTTTGGGGGGGTACACAGATACGCAGTATTTT.

The chain is built from TRBV4-1 and TRBJ2-1, with TRBD1 matching over 7 bases. CDR1 is MGHRA and CDR2 is YSYEKL in the germline V gene. CDR3 length: 15 residues. J was trimmed by 9 bases and V by 0 bases; bases with no gene match: 8. CDR3 amino acids: CASSQDGTGVVEQFF. CDR3 nucleotides: TGCGCCAGCAGCCAAGATGGCACAGGGGTGGTTGAGCAGTTCTTC.

The genes are TRBV5-1 and TRBJ2-5, with 7 positions matching TRBD1. The V gene end was trimmed by 0 bases and the J gene end by 5 bases; junction bases not matched to a gene: 7. Germline loops: CDR1 SGHRS, CDR2 YFSETQ. The CDR3 has 15 residues. Here the CDR3 DNA reads TGCGCCAGCAGCTTGGCCCACCCCAGGGGGGAGACCCAGTACTTC. It is translated as CASSLAHPRGETQYF.

The chain uses TRBV6-5 and TRBJ1-1; 7 positions agree with TRBD1. This CDR3 contains 14 residues. Germline assignment: CDR1 MNHEY and CDR2 SVGAGI. V lost 5 bases and J lost 5; bases outside the gene matches: 8. CDR3 sequence (DNA): TGTGCCAGCAGTGACAGGGTCAGGGCGACTGAAGCTTTCTTT. It encodes CASSDRVRATEAFF.

V usage is TRBV2 and J usage is TRBJ1-2, with D possibly TRBD1 on 6 matching bases. The CDR3 extends over 14 amino acids. The germline V gene has CDR1 SNHLY and CDR2 FYNNEI. Trimming pared 8 bases from V and 8 bases from J, leaving 21 bases between. CDR3 residues: CASGGEGRGLGYTF. The DNA for the CDR3 is TGTGCCAGCGGGGGGGAGGGCAGGGGCCTCGGCTACACCTTC.

The V and J genes are TRBV6-6 and TRBJ2-7, with TRBD1 as a possible D gene (5 bases). The CDR3 is 14 residues long. The germline V and J ends were trimmed by 0 bases and 6 bases, with 12 bases remaining between them. Germline V gives CDR1 MNHNY, CDR2 SVGAGI (reference sequence). The CDR3 nucleotides read TGTGCCAGCAGTTACTCCCCAGGGATGAGCGAGCAGTACTTC. Translation: CASSYSPGMSEQYF.

The CDR3 DNA reads as TGTGCCAGCAGGATCGACAGGGGGCGAGCCGGGGAGCTGTTTTTT. Its translation: CASRIDRGRAGELFF. The chain employs TRBV6-5 and TRBJ2-2; the match to TRBD1 covers 10 bases. The CDR3 loop spans 15 amino acids. Germline V gives CDR1 MNHEY, CDR2 SVGAGI. The ends lost 6 bases at V and 6 bases at J; junction bases unmatched: 7.

This clone has just a few counts. V and J are TRBV2 and TRBJ2-1, with D possibly matching TRBD1 (5 bases). The germline CDR1 and CDR2 sequences are SNHLY and FYNNEI. This CDR3 is built from 15 residues. With 6 bases removed from V and 0 bases from J, the gap between germline ends came to 12 bases. The CDR3 is CASSRQPNSYNEQFF. CDR3 nucleotides: TGTGCCAGCAGCCGACAGCCCAACTCCTACAATGAGCAGTTCTTC.

This chain uses TRBV5-1 with TRBJ1-4; D call uncertain. Germline V lookup: CDR1 SGHRS, CDR2 YFSETQ. V was clipped by 0 bases and J by 5 bases, with 11 bases between them. The CDR3 spans 15 residues. CDR3 nucleotides: TGCGCCAGCAGCTTGGCGTCCCAGACAAATGAAAAACTGTTTTTT. The encoded protein is CASSLASQTNEKLFF.

The V call is TRBV11-2, the J call TRBJ2-2; TRBD2 is a possible D gene (6 bases). This CDR3 contains 18 residues. Trimming removed 5 bases from V and 0 bases from J, with 19 bases in between. The germline CDR1 and CDR2 sequences are SGHAT and FQNNGV. The CDR3 loop reads CASSPYSGDRPNTGELFF. DNA for the CDR3: TGTGCCAGCAGCCCATATAGCGGCGACCGACCGAACACCGGGGAGCTGTTTTTT. The variable domain in full, completed from reference TRBV11-2 and TRBJ2-2, reads EAGVAQSPRYKIIEKRQSVAFWCNPISGHATLYWYQQILGQGPKLLIQFQNNGVVDDSQLPKDRFSAERLKGVDSTLKIQPAKLEDSAVYLCASSPYSGDRPNTGELFFGEGSRLTVL.

This clone was observed a single time. V gene TRBV7-6 combines with J gene TRBJ1-5; TRBD1 is a possible D gene (5 bases). V was pared by 5 bases and J by 6 bases, with 17 bases between. This CDR3 is built from 15 residues. The germline gives CDR1 SGHVS, CDR2 FNYEAQ. The CDR3 DNA is TGTGCCAGCAGCGCGGGATCCGGGGGGGGTCAGCCCCAGCATTTT. This gives the protein CASSAGSGGGQPQHF.

This clone was detected a few times. The chain recombines TRBV7-3 with TRBJ2-2; 8 bases are a match to TRBD2. The CDR3 spans 16 residues. Germline assignment: CDR1 SGHTA and CDR2 FQGTGA. V gave up 4 bases and J gave up 4 bases; unmatched junction bases: 8. The chain's CDR3 is CASSSRSGGSTGELFF. In DNA form, the CDR3 reads TGTGCCAGCAGCTCCAGGTCGGGGGGGAGCACCGGGGAGCTGTTTTTT.

This sequence joins TRBV7-2 and TRBJ2-3, with 8 positions matching TRBD1. The germline CDR1 and CDR2 sequences are SGHTA and FQGNSA. The CDR3 spans 14 residues. V lost 9 bases, J lost 4 bases, and 9 bases stayed unmatched. This chain's CDR3 is CASAGQGSSDTQYF. The CDR3 DNA reads TGTGCCAGTGCCGGACAGGGTTCATCAGATACGCAGTATTTT.